The entry below describes one T cell receptor (beta chain). This CDR3 is built from 15 residues. J was trimmed by 6 bases and V by 6 bases; bases with no gene match: 8. Germline V gives CDR1 MNHEY, CDR2 SVGAGI. Profiling relied on immunoSEQ multiplex PCR, and the TCRdb table lists in-frame clones only, not all of them. The sample carries a few hundred thousand clones, around nine tenths recorded once. The data stem from a study of blood T cell repertoires in COVID-19. The sequencing input was PBMCs or T cells enriched from blood (not recorded which). The chain uses TRBV6-5 and TRBJ1-5; the match to TRBD1 covers 10 bases. This clonotype originated in a woman in her sixties or seventies who had recovered from COVID-19. The CDR3 is CASRDRDRGAQPQHF. The CDR3, as DNA: TGTGCCAGCAGGGACCGGGACAGGGGAGCTCAGCCCCAGCATTTT.